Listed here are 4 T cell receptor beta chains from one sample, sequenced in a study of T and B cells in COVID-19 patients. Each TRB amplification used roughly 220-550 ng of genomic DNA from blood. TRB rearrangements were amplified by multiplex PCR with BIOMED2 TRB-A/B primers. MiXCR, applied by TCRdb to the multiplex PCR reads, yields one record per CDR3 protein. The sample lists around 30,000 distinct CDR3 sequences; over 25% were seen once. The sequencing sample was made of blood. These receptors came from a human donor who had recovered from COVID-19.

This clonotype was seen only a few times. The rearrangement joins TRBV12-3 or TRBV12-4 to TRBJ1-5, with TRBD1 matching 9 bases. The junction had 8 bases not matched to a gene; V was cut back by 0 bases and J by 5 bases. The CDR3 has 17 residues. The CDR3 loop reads CASSLALGQGDDQPQHF. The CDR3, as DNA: TGTGCCAGCAGTTTAGCGCTGGGACAGGGAGACGATCAGCCCCAGCATTTT.

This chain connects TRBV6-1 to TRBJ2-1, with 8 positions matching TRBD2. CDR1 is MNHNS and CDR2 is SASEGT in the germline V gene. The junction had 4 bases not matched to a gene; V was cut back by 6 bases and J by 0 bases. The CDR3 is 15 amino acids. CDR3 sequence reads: CASRRSGSSYNEQFF. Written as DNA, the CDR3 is TGTGCCAGCAGAAGAAGCGGGAGCTCCTACAATGAGCAGTTCTTC.

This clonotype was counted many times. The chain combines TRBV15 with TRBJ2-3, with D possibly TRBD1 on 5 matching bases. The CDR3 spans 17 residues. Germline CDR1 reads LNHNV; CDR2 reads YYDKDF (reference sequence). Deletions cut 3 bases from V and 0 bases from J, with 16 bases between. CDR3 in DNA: TGTGCCACCAGCAGTCTCGAATTGGGGCCTAGCACAGATACGCAGTATTTT. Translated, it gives CATSSLELGPSTDTQYF.

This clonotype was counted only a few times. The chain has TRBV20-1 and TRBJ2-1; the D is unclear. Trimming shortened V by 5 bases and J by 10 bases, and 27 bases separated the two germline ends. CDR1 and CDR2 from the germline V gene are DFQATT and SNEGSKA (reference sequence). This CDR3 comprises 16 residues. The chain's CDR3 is CSAGSPTRPNQAEQFF. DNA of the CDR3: TGCAGTGCTGGGTCCCCTACGAGACCCAATCAAGCGGAGCAGTTCTTC.